This T cell receptor (beta chain) was obtained from a study of blood T cell repertoires in COVID-19. For the study at large: Donors in the United States, Italy and Spain gave samples during acute or convalescent COVID-19.

TCRdb's copy holds only in-frame clones and misses some; the assay was immunoSEQ multiplex PCR. Here the sample spans about 220,000 clones, just under 85% being singletons. Trimming took off 3 bases at V and 1 base at J, with 13 bases between the two ends. In germline, CDR1 is SGDLS, CDR2 YYNGEE. CDR3 length equals 15 residues. The chain has TRBV9 and TRBJ2-5; D uncertain. Input material: PBMCs or T cells enriched from blood (not recorded which). This receptor was identified in a woman aged 40-49 years with acute COVID-19. CDR3 DNA: TGTGCCAGCAGCGGAGCCCACCCCATCCAAGAGACCCAGTACTTC. Its protein product is CASSGAHPIQETQYF.